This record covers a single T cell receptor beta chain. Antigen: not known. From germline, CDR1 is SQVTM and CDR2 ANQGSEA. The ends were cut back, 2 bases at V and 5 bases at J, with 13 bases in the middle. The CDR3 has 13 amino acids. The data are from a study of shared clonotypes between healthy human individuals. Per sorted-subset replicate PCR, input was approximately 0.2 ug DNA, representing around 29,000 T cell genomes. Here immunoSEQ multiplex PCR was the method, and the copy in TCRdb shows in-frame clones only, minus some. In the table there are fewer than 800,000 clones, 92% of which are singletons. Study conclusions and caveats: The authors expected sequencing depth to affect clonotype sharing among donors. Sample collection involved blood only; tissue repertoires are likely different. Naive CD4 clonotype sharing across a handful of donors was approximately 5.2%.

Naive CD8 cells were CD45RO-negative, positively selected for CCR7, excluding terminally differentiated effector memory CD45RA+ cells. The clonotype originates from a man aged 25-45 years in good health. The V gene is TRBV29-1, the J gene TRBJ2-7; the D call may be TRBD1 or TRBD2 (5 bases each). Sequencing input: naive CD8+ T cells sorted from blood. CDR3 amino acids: CSVELGVSDEQYF. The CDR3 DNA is TGCAGCGTTGAATTGGGGGTGAGTGACGAGCAGTACTTC.